A single sample is the source of the 13 T cell receptor beta chains below, sequenced in a study of sequential checkpoint blockade in melanoma. Treatment reported: randomized to nivolumab then ipilimumab (arm A) or the reverse (arm B). Only in-frame clones appear in the TCRdb table, and some are missing; sequencing was by immunoSEQ multiplex PCR. The table has some 8,100 clones, under 30% seen once. The sequencing here drew on tumor tissue (inferred from file names), taken from a patient given nivolumab and ipilimumab in sequence. These receptors were obtained from a human donor with melanoma.

This chain uses TRBV6-8 with TRBJ2-7, with D unclear. The CDR3 loop spans 14 amino acids. Germline lookup yields CDR1 MNHGY and CDR2 SAAAGT. The V gene lost 4 bases and the J gene lost 5 bases, with 15 bases spanning the gap. The CDR3 protein is CASSWLVPLNEQYF. The DNA of the CDR3 is TGTGCCAGCAGTTGGCTCGTACCCCTGAACGAGCAGTACTTC.

In this sample, this clone turned up a few times. Germline and junction disagree at one end, which may indicate a read error. The chain joins TRBV6-8 to TRBJ2-6; tentatively, D is TRBD1 (5 bases). The CDR3 loop spans 15 amino acids. Germline lookup yields CDR1 MNHGY and CDR2 SAAAGT. CDR3 region: CAISAQGYGANVLTF. In nucleotides, the CDR3 is TGTGCCATCAGTGCTCAGGGTTACGGGGCCAACGTCCTGACTTTC.

The table lists this clone with a few counts. This rearrangement joins TRBV6-8 to TRBJ2-2; D is possibly TRBD1 or TRBD2 (5 bases each). V lost 5 bases and J 7 bases, leaving 11 bases between the germline ends. The CDR3 runs 13 residues. CDR1 and CDR2 (germline): MNHGY, SAAAGT. The CDR3 nucleotides are TGTGCCAGCAGTGACACTGGGGGCGGGGAGCTGTTTTTT. Amino acid sequence: CASSDTGGGELFF.

J is TRBJ2-5 and V is TRBV5-1; D remains ambiguous. This CDR3 is 15 amino acids long. V lost 4 bases, J lost 1 base, and 14 bases lay in between. The germline CDR1 and CDR2 sequences are SGHRS and YFSETQ. CDR3 bases: TGCGCCAGCAGCAACACAGCTCCTTTCCAAGAGACCCAGTACTTC. Amino acids: CASSNTAPFQETQYF.

The rearrangement uses TRBV5-1 and TRBJ1-4; D possibly corresponds to TRBD1 (5 bases). Germline V gives CDR1 SGHRS, CDR2 YFSETQ. The CDR3 loop spans 14 amino acids. With 2 bases removed from V and 5 bases from J, the gap between germline ends came to 10 bases. The CDR3 region is CASSLGGVNEKLFF. In DNA form, the CDR3 reads TGCGCCAGCAGCTTAGGAGGGGTAAATGAAAAACTGTTTTTT.

V gene TRBV11-3 combines with J gene TRBJ1-1; the match to TRBD1 covers 9 bases. Germline CDR1 is SGHNT and CDR2 is YENEEA. Germline trimming cut 0 bases from V and 7 bases from J; bases unmatched to any gene: 6. This CDR3 region has 15 residues. CDR3 coding DNA: TGTGCCAGCAGCTTAGACTTGACAGGGGGACTTGAAGCTTTCTTT. Translated, it gives CASSLDLTGGLEAFF. The full variable domain, in which reference TRBV11-3 and TRBJ1-1 provide the parts outside the CDR3, is EAGVVQSPRYKIIEKKQPVAFWCNPISGHNTLYWYLQNLGQGPELLIRYENEEAVDDSQLPKDRFSAERLKGVDSTLKIQPAELGDSAVYLCASSLDLTGGLEAFFGQGTRLTVV.

The rearrangement links TRBV29-1 to TRBJ2-2; D unresolved. The CDR3 length is 15 residues. V lost 4 bases and J lost 0, with 12 bases in between. Per the germline V gene, CDR1 is SQVTM and CDR2 is ANQGSEA. The CDR3 DNA follows: TGCAGCGTTGGATATAGCCGCACGAACACCGGGGAGCTGTTTTTT. Protein product: CSVGYSRTNTGELFF.

The V call is TRBV25-1, the J call TRBJ1-2; the D gene is possibly TRBD1 (6 bases). Germline V gene sequence: CDR1 MGHDK, CDR2 SYGVNS. Trimming left V 4 bases short and J 7 bases short, with 10 bases between. This CDR3 comprises 12 residues. The CDR3 DNA reads TGTGCCAGCAGTGGGGGACATGTTGGCTACACCTTC. It yields the protein CASSGGHVGYTF.

The chain recombines TRBV9 with TRBJ2-5, with D maybe TRBD1 (6 bases). CDR3 size: 14 residues. V lost 0 bases, J lost 1 base, and 7 bases lay in between. The V gene's germline CDR1 is SGDLS and CDR2 YYNGEE. The CDR3 is CASSVARGQETQYF. CDR3 in DNA: TGTGCCAGCAGCGTAGCCAGGGGCCAAGAGACCCAGTACTTC.

Many counts were recorded for this clone. The CDR3 here is CASSPGTLTYEQYF. The CDR3 DNA is TGTGCCAGCAGCCCCGGGACGCTAACCTACGAGCAGTACTTC. The V gene is TRBV11-3, the J gene TRBJ2-7, with D perhaps TRBD1 or TRBD2 (5 bases each). Germline-derived CDR1 and CDR2 are SGHNT and YENEEA. The CDR3 has 14 amino acids. V was trimmed by 5 bases and J by 2 bases, leaving 13 bases between them.

This clone was counted only a few times. This chain links TRBV10-2 with TRBJ1-5, with D possibly being TRBD1 (5 bases). Germline V gene lookup returns CDR1 WSHSY and CDR2 SAAADI. The CDR3 has 16 amino acids. Between the trimmed V and J ends, which lost 6 bases and 5 bases, there was a span of 20 bases. The CDR3 coding sequence is TGCGCCAGCAGCGATCAGGGCTCGGCACTTTATCAGCCCCAGCATTTT. Translated: CASSDQGSALYQPQHF.

This clone occurred many times. V usage is TRBV11-3 and J usage is TRBJ2-2; the match to TRBD2 covers 7 bases. The length of the CDR3 is 15 residues. V trimming: 3 bases; J trimming: 3 bases; junction bases outside the gene matches: 4. Germline V CDR1 and CDR2: SGHNT, YENEEA. CDR3 sequence reads: CASSFTGGYTGELFF. The CDR3 DNA is TGTGCCAGCAGCTTCACCGGGGGGTACACCGGGGAGCTGTTTTTT.

The chain has TRBV30 and TRBJ2-2, with D uncertain. Germline CDR1 GTSNPN, CDR2 SVGIG (reference sequence). V dropped 1 base and J dropped 2 bases, with 5 bases sitting between them. The length of the CDR3 is 13 residues. This CDR3 reads CAWSAVNTGELFF. DNA for the CDR3: TGTGCCTGGAGTGCGGTAAACACCGGGGAGCTGTTTTTT. The full variable domain, completed using reference TRBV30 and TRBJ2-2, is SQTIHQWPATLVQPVGSPLSLECTVEGTSNPNLYWYRQAAGRGLQLLFYSVGIGQISSEVPQNLSASRPQDRQFILSSKKLLLSDSGFYLCAWSAVNTGELFFGEGSRLTVL.